This is a list of T cell receptor beta chains from one sample in a study of HIV-infected children after antiretroviral therapy interruption. TCRdb fed the 3' RACE reads into MiXCR, producing one record per CDR3 protein. Here the sample spans about 40,000 distinct CDR3 sequences, 5% to 8% being singletons. The specimen comprised CD45RA+ CD4+ T cells from PBMCs, pooled from several time points, sampled from a donor given antiretroviral therapy, either interrupted or continuous. These receptors all come from a pool of human donors with HIV. Both conserved end residues are part of each CDR3. The order of the fields is D gene, V gene, J gene, clone size, CDR3 protein, CDR3 DNA. A D gene is named only where the DNA matches it firmly. Clone size is not always given. Where it is, it says once, few, many or a class for expanded clones.

TRBD1	TRBV20-1	TRBJ1-1	few	CSAGTGNTEAFF	TGCAGTGCCGGGACAGGGAACACTGAAGCTTTCTTT
-	TRBV20-1	TRBJ2-3	-	CSGGPRVDTQYF	TGCAGTGGGGGGCCGAGAGTAGATACGCAGTATTTT
-	TRBV7-2	TRBJ2-7	many	CASSLRWGGNEQYF	TGTGCCAGCAGCCTAAGATGGGGAGGCAACGAGCAGTACTTC
-	TRBV3-1	TRBJ2-1	many	CASSQVSNEQFF	TGTGCCAGCAGCCAAGTCTCCAATGAGCAGTTCTTC
-	TRBV20-1	TRBJ1-4	many	CSASKRYVGVEKLFF	TGCAGTGCTAGCAAAAGATACGTTGGGGTTGAAAAACTGTTTTTT
-	TRBV18	TRBJ2-3	medium-sized	CASSLRQTDTQYF	TGTGCCAGCTCACTCAGACAGACAGATACGCAGTATTTT
-	TRBV2	TRBJ2-1	few	CASSEAVTKKRNEQFF	TGTGCCAGCAGTGAAGCCGTTACTAAGAAGCGCAATGAGCAGTTCTTC
-	TRBV12-3/TRBV12-4	TRBJ1-5	-	CASSLALDQPQHF	TGTGCCAGCAGTTTGGCGCTGGATCAGCCCCAGCATTTT
-	TRBV24-1	TRBJ1-4	few	CATSDWTGGGKLFF	TGTGCCACCAGTGATTGGACCGGGGGAGGAAAACTGTTTTTT
TRBD2	TRBV5-1	TRBJ2-5	many	CASSRTSGVPGETQYF	TGCGCCAGCAGCCGGACTAGCGGTGTACCAGGGGAGACCCAGTACTTC
-	TRBV6-2/TRBV6-3	TRBJ1-5	few	CASSYSTGGRNQPQHF	TGTGCCAGCAGTTACTCGACCGGGGGACGCAATCAGCCCCAGCATTTT
-	TRBV29-1	TRBJ2-1	-	CSVVLKQPYNEQFF	TGCAGCGTTGTCTTAAAACAGCCCTACAATGAGCAGTTCTTC
-	TRBV29-1	TRBJ2-7	many	CSVVLSASYEQYF	TGCAGCGTTGTTTTGTCGGCGTCCTACGAGCAGTACTTC
-	TRBV5-1	TRBJ2-5	many	CASSEDRETQYF	TGCGCCAGCAGCGAAGACCGGGAGACCCAGTACTTC
TRBD2	TRBV19	TRBJ2-1	-	CASSIWVGGVLFF	TGTGCCAGTAGTATATGGGTCGGGGGGGTTCTGTTCTTC
-	TRBV12-3/TRBV12-4	TRBJ2-5	-	CASSQGGTETQYF	TGTGCCAGCAGTCAGGGGGGGACGGAGACCCAGTACTTC
-	TRBV24-1	TRBJ2-4	few	CATSEGGKNIQYF	TGTGCCACCAGTGAGGGGGGCAAAAACATTCAGTACTTC
-	TRBV13	TRBJ2-1	many	CASSLGGGYAEQFF	TGTGCCAGCTCTCTGGGGGGCGGGTATGCTGAGCAGTTCTTC
TRBD2	TRBV3-1	TRBJ2-1	many	CASSQDMLAGGPKFEQFF	TGTGCCAGCAGCCAAGATATGTTAGCGGGAGGGCCTAAGTTTGAGCAGTTCTTC
TRBD1	TRBV27	TRBJ2-5	many	CASSPTGWRQETQYF	TGTGCCAGCAGCCCGACAGGGTGGAGACAAGAGACCCAGTACTTC
TRBD1	TRBV7-2	TRBJ2-7	few	CASSKRGDRNSYEQYF	TGTGCCAGCAGCAAAAGAGGGGACAGGAACTCCTACGAGCAGTACTTC
TRBD1	TRBV27	TRBJ2-5	-	CASSGQGQETQYF	TGTGCCAGCTCCGGACAGGGGCAAGAGACCCAGTACTTC
-	TRBV27	TRBJ1-5	-	CASSLGNSNQPQHF	TGTGCCAGCAGTTTGGGGAATAGCAATCAGCCCCAGCATTTT
-	TRBV5-1	TRBJ2-7	many	CASSQRDPIKSSYEQYF	TGCGCCAGCAGCCAAAGAGATCCGATCAAGAGCTCCTACGAGCAGTACTTC
TRBD1	TRBV5-1	TRBJ2-4	many	CASSQGQGNIQYF	TGCGCCAGCAGCCAGGGACAGGGAAACATTCAGTACTTC
-	TRBV3-1	TRBJ1-3	many	CASSQQPKTGVSGNTIYF	TGTGCCAGCAGCCAACAGCCGAAGACAGGTGTGTCTGGAAACACCATATATTTT
TRBD1	TRBV28	TRBJ1-6	few	CASRTTRDRGGSYNSPLHF	TGTGCCAGCAGAACCACCCGGGACAGGGGAGGCTCCTATAATTCACCCCTCCACTTT
-	TRBV29-1	TRBJ2-3	-	CSVGQGTDTQYF	TGCAGCGTGGGGCAGGGCACAGATACGCAGTATTTT
-	TRBV27	TRBJ2-1	many	CASSFRLVSYNEQFF	TGTGCCAGCAGTTTCCGACTGGTATCCTACAATGAGCAGTTCTTC
-	TRBV20-1	TRBJ2-3	many	CSAPSALPGPDTQYF	TGCAGTGCCCCCTCTGCACTCCCAGGCCCAGATACGCAGTATTTT
-	TRBV12-3/TRBV12-4	TRBJ2-5	many	CASSFWQQETQYF	TGTGCCAGCAGTTTTTGGCAGCAAGAGACCCAGTACTTC
-	TRBV5-1	TRBJ1-2	many	CASSRGTEYGYTF	TGCGCCAGCAGCCGCGGGACGGAGTATGGCTACACCTTC